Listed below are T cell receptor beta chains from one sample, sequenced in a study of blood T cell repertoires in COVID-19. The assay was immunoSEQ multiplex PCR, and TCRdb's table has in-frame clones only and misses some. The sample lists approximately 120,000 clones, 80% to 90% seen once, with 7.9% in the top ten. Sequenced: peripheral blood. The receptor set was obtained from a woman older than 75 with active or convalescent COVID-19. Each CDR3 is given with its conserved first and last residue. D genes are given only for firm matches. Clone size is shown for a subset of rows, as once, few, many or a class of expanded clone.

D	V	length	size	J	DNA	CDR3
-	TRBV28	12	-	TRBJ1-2	TGTGCCAGCACCCCGGCGGGCTATGGCTACACCTTC	CASTPAGYGYTF
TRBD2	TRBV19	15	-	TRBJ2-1	TGTGCCAGTAGACCCCTAGCGGGAGAAAACAATGAGCAGTTCTTC	CASRPLAGENNEQFF
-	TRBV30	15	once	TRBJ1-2	TGTGCCTGGAGTGTACTGGGAGGGGCAAACTATGGCTACACCTTC	CAWSVLGGANYGYTF
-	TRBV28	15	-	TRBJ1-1	TGTGCCAGCAGAAGTAATGAGGGCCGAAACACTGAAGCTTTCTTT	CASRSNEGRNTEAFF
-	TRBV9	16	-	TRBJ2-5	TGTGCCAGCAGCGTACAAGGAGGGGGCGGACAAGAGACCCAGTACTTC	CASSVQGGGGQETQYF
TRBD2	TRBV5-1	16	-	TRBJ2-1	TGCGCCAGCAGCCCAATACTAGCGGGAGGCTTGAATGAGCAGTTCTTC	CASSPILAGGLNEQFF
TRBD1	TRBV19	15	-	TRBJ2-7	TGTGCCAGTAGCACCGACAGGGCACTTTCCTACGAGCAGTACTTC	CASSTDRALSYEQYF
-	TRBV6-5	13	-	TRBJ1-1	TGTGCCAGCAGAGACAGGCAAAACACTGAAGCTTTCTTT	CASRDRQNTEAFF
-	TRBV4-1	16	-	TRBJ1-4	TGCGCCAGCAGCCACACTCAGGGGTCACCTAATGAAAAACTGTTTTTT	CASSHTQGSPNEKLFF
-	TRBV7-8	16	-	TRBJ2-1	TGTGCCAGCAGCGCACCTAGCGAACGTTTCCACAATGAGCAGTTCTTC	CASSAPSERFHNEQFF
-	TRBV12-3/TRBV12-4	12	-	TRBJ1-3	TGTGCCAGCAGTTTATATGGAAACACCATATATTTT	CASSLYGNTIYF
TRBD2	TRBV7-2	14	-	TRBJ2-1	TGTGCCAGCAGCGCGGGACTAGCGGGAGTTGAGCAGTTCTTC	CASSAGLAGVEQFF
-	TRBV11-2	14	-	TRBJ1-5	TGTGCCAGCAGCTTAGTCTCAGGGAAGCAGCCCCAGCATTTT	CASSLVSGKQPQHF
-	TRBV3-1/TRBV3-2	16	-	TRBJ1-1	TGTGCCAGCAGCCAAGATCACAGGGCTAGACCCACTGAAGCTTTCTTT	CASSQDHRARPTEAFF
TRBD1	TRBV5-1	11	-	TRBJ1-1	TGCGCCAGCAGCTTGCAGGGGGCTGTTTTCTTT	CASSLQGAVFF
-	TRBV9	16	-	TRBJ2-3	TGTGCCAGCAGCGCGGTGGTGGGAGCGGGTCCAGATACGCAGTATTTT	CASSAVVGAGPDTQYF
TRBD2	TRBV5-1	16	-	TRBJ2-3	TGCGCCAGCAGCCCGAGAGCGGGAGGGAGCACAGATACGCAGTATTTT	CASSPRAGGSTDTQYF
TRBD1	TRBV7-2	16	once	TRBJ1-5	TGTGCCAGCAGCTACAACGACAGGGCGGCGGGTCAGCCCCAGCATTTT	CASSYNDRAAGQPQHF
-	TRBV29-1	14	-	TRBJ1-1	TGCAGCGTGGTAAGGACACGGCAGAACACTGAAGCTTTCTTT	CSVVRTRQNTEAFF
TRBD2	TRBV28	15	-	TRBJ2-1	TGTGCCAGCAGTTACCCGGGACTAGCCTACAATGAGCAGTTCTTC	CASSYPGLAYNEQFF
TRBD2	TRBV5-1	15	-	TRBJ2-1	TGCGCCAGCAGCCAACTAGCGGGAGTCTACAATGAGCAGTTCTTC	CASSQLAGVYNEQFF
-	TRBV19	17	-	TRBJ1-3	TGTGCCAGTAGATGGGCAGAAGGACAATATGATGGAAACACCATATATTTT	CASRWAEGQYDGNTIYF
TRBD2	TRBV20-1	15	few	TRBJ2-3	TGCAGTGCTAGTGAACGACTAGCGAGCACAGATACGCAGTATTTT	CSASERLASTDTQYF
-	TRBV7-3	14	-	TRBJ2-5	TGTGCCAGCAGCTTAAATTCAGGGCAAGAGACCCAGTACTTC	CASSLNSGQETQYF
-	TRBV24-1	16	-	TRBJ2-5	TGTGCCACCAGTGATTACGGCAGGGCCTCCCAAGAGACCCAGTACTTC	CATSDYGRASQETQYF
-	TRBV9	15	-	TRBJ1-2	TGTGCCAGCAGCGTAGCAGGGGCCGTCAACTATGGCTACACCTTC	CASSVAGAVNYGYTF
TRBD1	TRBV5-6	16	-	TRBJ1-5	TGTGCCAGCAGCGTGACAGGGGGTCTGAGCAATCAGCCCCAGCATTTT	CASSVTGGLSNQPQHF
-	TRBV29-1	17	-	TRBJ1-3	TGCAGCGTTACCCATGGGACTGAACTAATCTCTGGAAACACCATATATTTT	CSVTHGTELISGNTIYF
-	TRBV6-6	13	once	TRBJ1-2	TGTGCCAGCAGTAAGGGGGGGGCGTATGGCTACACCTTC	CASSKGGAYGYTF
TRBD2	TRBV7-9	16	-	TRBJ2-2	TGTGCCAGCAGCTTTTCGGCGGGAGGGAACACCGGGGAGCTGTTTTTT	CASSFSAGGNTGELFF
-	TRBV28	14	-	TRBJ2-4	TGTGCCAGCTGCCCTCCCCTTGGGCTTAACATTCAGTACTTC	CASCPPLGLNIQYF
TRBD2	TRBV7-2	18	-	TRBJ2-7	TGTGCCAGCAGCCCCACCCATTTCTTAGCGGGAGTGTCCTACGAGCAGTACTTC	CASSPTHFLAGVSYEQYF
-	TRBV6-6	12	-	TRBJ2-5	TGTGCCAGCGGTGGGAGTCGGGAGACCCAGTACTTC	CASGGSRETQYF
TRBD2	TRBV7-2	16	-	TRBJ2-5	TGTGCCAGCAGCCCGGGGGTAGCGGGAGGGTTAGAGACCCAGTACTTC	CASSPGVAGGLETQYF
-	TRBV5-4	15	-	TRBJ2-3	TGTGCCAGCAGCTTGGCAGGGGCTAGCACAGATACGCAGTATTTT	CASSLAGASTDTQYF
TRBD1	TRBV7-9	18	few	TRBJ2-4	TGTGCCAGCAGCCGGACAGGGGGTGGAGGATTGGCCAAAAACATTCAGTACTTC	CASSRTGGGGLAKNIQYF
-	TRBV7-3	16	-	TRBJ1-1	TGTGCCAGCAGCTTAGGGCCCCCGGGGAGGAACACTGAAGCTTTCTTT	CASSLGPPGRNTEAFF
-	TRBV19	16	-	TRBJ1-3	TGTGCCAGTAGTCCGGAGGGACCGAGCTCTGGAAACACCATATATTTT	CASSPEGPSSGNTIYF
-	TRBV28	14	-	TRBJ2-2	TGTGCCAGCAACCCCGGGGGTAACACCGGGGAGCTGTTTTTT	CASNPGGNTGELFF
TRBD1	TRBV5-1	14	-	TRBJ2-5	TGCGCCAGCAGCACGGGACAGCCTCAAGAGACCCAGTACTTC	CASSTGQPQETQYF
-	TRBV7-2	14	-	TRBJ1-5	TGTGCCAGCAGCTACCGGGAGAGATATCAGCCCCAGCATTTT	CASSYRERYQPQHF
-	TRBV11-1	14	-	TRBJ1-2	TGTGCCAGCAGCCCCAACGCGTGGGCCTATGGCTACACCTTC	CASSPNAWAYGYTF
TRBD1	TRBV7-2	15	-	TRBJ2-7	TGTGCCAGCAGCTTAGTACAGGGGGCATCCTACGAGCAGTACTTC	CASSLVQGASYEQYF
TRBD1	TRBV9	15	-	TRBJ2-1	TGTGCCAGCAGCGCCGGGACAGAAAATTACAATGAGCAGTTCTTC	CASSAGTENYNEQFF
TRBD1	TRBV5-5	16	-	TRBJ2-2	TGTGCCAGCAGCTTTTCCACAGGGGCAAGCACCGGGGAGCTGTTTTTT	CASSFSTGASTGELFF
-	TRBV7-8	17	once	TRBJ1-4	TGTGCCAGCAGCTTAGCGCGACTAATGGGCAGGGGAGAAAAACTGTTTTTT	CASSLARLMGRGEKLFF
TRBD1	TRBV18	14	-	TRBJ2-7	TGTGCCAGCTCATCAGACAGGGGGCGCTTAGAGCAGTACTTC	CASSSDRGRLEQYF
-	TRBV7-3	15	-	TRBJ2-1	TGTGCCAGCAGCTTGGACTGGAGCTCCTACAATGAGCAGTTCTTC	CASSLDWSSYNEQFF
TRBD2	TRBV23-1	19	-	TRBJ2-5	TGCGCCAGCAGTCTGAATAGCTGGGGGGGGAGAGAGAAAAAAGAGACCCAGTACTTC	CASSLNSWGGREKKETQYF
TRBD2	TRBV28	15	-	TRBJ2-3	TGTGCCAGCAGTCCTAGCGGGAGACTGGAAGATACGCAGTATTTT	CASSPSGRLEDTQYF
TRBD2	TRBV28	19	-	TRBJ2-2	TGTGCCAGCAGTGCAGGGACTAGCGGGAGGGCCTTGTACACCGGGGAGCTGTTTTTT	CASSAGTSGRALYTGELFF
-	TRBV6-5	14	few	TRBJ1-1	TGTGCCAGCAATCGGGAGGGGCACTACACTGAAGCTTTCTTT	CASNREGHYTEAFF
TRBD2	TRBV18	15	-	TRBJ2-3	TGTGCCAGCTCACGTTCAGCGGGAGTCGCAGATACGCAGTATTTT	CASSRSAGVADTQYF
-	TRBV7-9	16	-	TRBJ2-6	TGTGCCAGCAGCTTAGGCGGGTACTCTGGGGCCAACGTCCTGACTTTC	CASSLGGYSGANVLTF
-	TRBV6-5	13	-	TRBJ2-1	TGTGCCAGCAAAGCGGGTAAATACAATGAGCAGTTCTTC	CASKAGKYNEQFF
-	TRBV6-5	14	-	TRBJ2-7	TGTGCCAGCAGTTGGTTGGAGAGCTCCTACGAGCAGTACTTC	CASSWLESSYEQYF
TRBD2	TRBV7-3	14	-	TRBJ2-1	TGTGCCAGCAGCCCTAGCGGGAGATTTGATGAGCAGTTCTTC	CASSPSGRFDEQFF
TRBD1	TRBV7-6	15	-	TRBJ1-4	TGTGCCAGCAGCCGCCGGGACAGGCCAAATGAAAAACTGTTTTTT	CASSRRDRPNEKLFF
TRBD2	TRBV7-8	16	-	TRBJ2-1	TGTGCCAGCAGCTTAGATAGATTAGCGGGTGGGAATGAGCAGTTCTTC	CASSLDRLAGGNEQFF
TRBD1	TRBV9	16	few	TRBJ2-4	TGTGCCAGCAGCGAGACAGGGATGGGAGCCAAAAACATTCAGTACTTC	CASSETGMGAKNIQYF